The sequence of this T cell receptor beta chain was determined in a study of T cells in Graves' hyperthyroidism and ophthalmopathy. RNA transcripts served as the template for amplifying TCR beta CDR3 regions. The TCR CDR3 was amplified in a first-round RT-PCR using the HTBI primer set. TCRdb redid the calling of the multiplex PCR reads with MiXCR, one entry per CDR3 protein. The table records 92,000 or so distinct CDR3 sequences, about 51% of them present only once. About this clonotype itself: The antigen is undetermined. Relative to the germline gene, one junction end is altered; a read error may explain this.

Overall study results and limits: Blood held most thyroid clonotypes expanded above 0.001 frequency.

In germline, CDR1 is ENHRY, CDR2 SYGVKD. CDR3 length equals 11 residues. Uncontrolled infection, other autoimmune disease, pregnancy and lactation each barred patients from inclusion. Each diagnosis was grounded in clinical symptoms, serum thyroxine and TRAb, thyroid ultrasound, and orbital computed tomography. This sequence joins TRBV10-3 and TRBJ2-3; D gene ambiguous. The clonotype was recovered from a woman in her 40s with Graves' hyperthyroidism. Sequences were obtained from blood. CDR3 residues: CAISPRDTQYF. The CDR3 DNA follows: TGCGCCATCAGTCCGAGAGATACGCAGTATTTT.